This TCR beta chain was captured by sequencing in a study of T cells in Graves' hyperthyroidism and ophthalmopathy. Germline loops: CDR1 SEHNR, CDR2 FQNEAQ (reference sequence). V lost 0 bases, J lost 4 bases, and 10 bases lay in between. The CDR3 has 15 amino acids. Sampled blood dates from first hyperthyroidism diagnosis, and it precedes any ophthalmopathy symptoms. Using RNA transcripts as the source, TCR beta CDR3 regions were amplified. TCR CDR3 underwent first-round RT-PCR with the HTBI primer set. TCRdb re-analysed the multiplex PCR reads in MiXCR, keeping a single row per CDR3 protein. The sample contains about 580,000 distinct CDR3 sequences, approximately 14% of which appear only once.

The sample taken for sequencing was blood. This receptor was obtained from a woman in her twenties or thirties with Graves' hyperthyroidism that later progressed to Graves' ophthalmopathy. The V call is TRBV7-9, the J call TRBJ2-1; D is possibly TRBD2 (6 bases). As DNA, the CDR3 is TGTGCCAGCAGCTTAGCTTCTAGCGCGTACAATGAGCAGTTCTTC. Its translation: CASSLASSAYNEQFF.